This T cell receptor beta chain originates from a study of T cell responses to AZD1222 COVID-19 vaccine. In regard to this clone: Antigen unknown.

Whole-study findings and limits: Researchers report vaccine-associated CD4 TCRs spanning spike, with dominance at 160-218 and 743-854. Baseline antibody screening turned up just a handful of seropositive AZD1222 recipients. Only after the peak T cell response were repertoires sampled.

Clones were read by immunoSEQ multiplex PCR, and TCRdb kept only the in-frame ones, dropping some. The repertoire holds roughly 140,000 clones, roughly 88% seen once, with roughly 3% in the top ten. This CDR3 spans 13 amino acids. Germline CDR1 reads SGHNT; CDR2 reads YYREEE (reference sequence). Trimming took 1 base from V and 6 from J, leaving 7 bases between them. The starting material was peripheral blood, obtained on day 0 of AZD1222 vaccination. The clonotype was recovered from an adult in good health. The chain couples TRBV5-4 to TRBJ1-4, with D possibly matching TRBD1 (5 bases). The CDR3 loop is CASSLWDHEKLFF. The CDR3 nucleotides are TGTGCCAGCAGCTTGTGGGACCATGAAAAACTGTTTTTT.